One TCR beta chain is described in this entry. The antigen is undetermined. The data are from a study of T cell responses to AZD1222 COVID-19 vaccine. Study-level findings and limits: Unmutated regions of variants are reportedly targeted by nearly half of spike-specific TCRs.

TCRdb's copy holds only in-frame clones and misses some; the assay was immunoSEQ multiplex PCR. The table shows tens of thousands of clones, with 70% to 90% occurring only once. The CDR3 is 17 residues long. CDR1 and CDR2 (germline): LNHDA, SQIVND (reference sequence). V dropped 3 bases and J dropped 0 bases, with 17 bases sitting between them. The genes are TRBV19 and TRBJ2-5, with D possibly matching TRBD2 (6 bases). The sample in question was peripheral blood, obtained on day 0 of MenACWY control vaccination. The TCR originated in an adult in good health. The CDR3 loop reads CASSIGPGGNYQETQYF. The CDR3 region has the DNA TGTGCCAGTAGTATTGGCCCCGGGGGTAACTACCAAGAGACCCAGTACTTC.